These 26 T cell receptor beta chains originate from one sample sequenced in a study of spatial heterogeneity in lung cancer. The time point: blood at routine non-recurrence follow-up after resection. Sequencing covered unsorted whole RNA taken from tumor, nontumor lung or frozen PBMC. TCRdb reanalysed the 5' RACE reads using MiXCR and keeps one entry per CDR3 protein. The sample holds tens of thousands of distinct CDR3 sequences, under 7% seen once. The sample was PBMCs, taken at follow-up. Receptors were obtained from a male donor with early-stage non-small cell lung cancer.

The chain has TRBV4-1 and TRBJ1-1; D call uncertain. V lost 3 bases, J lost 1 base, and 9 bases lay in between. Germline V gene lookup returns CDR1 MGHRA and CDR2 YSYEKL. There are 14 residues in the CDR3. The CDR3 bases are TGCGCCAGCAGCCATCCTGGACGGAACACTGAAGCTTTCTTT. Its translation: CASSHPGRNTEAFF.

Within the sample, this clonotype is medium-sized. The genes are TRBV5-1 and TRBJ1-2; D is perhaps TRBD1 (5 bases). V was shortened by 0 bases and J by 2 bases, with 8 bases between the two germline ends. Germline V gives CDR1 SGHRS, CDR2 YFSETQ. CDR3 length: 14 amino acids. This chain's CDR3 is CASSLGQINYGYTF. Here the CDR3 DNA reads TGCGCCAGCAGCTTGGGACAGATCAACTATGGCTACACCTTC.

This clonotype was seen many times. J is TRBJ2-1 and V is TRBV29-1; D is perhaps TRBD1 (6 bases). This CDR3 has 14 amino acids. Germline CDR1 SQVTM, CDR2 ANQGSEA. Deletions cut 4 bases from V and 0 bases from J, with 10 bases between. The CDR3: CSVVAGDSYNEQFF. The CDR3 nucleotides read TGCAGCGTTGTAGCAGGGGACTCCTACAATGAGCAGTTCTTC.

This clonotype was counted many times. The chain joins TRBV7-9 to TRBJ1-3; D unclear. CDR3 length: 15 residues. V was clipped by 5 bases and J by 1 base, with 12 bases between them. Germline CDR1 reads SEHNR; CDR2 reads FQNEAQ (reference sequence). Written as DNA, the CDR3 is TGTGCCAGCAGCCCCACGGTTTATTCTGGAAACACCATATATTTT. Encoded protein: CASSPTVYSGNTIYF. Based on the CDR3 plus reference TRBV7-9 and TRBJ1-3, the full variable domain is DTGVSQNPRHKITKRGQNVTFRCDPISEHNRLYWYRQTLGQGPEFLTYFQNEAQLEKSRLLSDRFSAERPKGSFSTLEIQRTEQGDSAMYLCASSPTVYSGNTIYFGEGSWLTVV.

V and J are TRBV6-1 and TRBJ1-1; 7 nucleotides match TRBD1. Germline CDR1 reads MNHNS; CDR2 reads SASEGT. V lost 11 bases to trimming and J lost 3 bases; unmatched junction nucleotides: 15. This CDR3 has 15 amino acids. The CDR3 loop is CAVKGGLPRDTEAFF. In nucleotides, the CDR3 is TGTGCCGTCAAAGGGGGCCTACCACGGGACACTGAAGCTTTCTTT.

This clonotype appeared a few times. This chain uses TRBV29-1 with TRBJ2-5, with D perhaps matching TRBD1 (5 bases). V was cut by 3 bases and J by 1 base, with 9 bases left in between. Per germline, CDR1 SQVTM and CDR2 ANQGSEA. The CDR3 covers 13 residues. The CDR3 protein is CSVDRASQETQYF. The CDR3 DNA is TGCAGCGTTGACAGGGCGAGCCAAGAGACCCAGTACTTC.

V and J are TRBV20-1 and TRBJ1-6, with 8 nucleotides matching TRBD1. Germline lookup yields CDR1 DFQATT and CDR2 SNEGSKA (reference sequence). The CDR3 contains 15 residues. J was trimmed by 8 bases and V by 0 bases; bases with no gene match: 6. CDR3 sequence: CSARDPTGADSPLHF. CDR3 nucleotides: TGCAGTGCTAGAGACCCGACAGGGGCGGATTCACCCCTCCACTTT.

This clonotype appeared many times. In DNA form, the CDR3 reads TGCAGTGCTAGAGAAGGCGGGAGGACCCCCTACAATGAGCAGTTCTTC. Translation: CSAREGGRTPYNEQFF. V usage is TRBV20-1 and J usage is TRBJ2-1; 8 bases are a match to TRBD2. J gave up 2 bases and V 0 bases, and 6 bases lay outside the gene matches. Germline-derived CDR1 and CDR2 are DFQATT and SNEGSKA (reference sequence). This CDR3 has 16 residues.

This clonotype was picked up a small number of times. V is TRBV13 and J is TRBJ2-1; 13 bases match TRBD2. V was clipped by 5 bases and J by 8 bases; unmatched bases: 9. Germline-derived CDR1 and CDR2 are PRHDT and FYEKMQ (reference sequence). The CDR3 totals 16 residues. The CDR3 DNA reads TGTGCCAGCAGCGACAAGACTAGCGGGAGGACCCATGAGCAGTTCTTC. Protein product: CASSDKTSGRTHEQFF.

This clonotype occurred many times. This CDR3 reads CASSLSDYGYTF. As DNA, the CDR3 is TGTGCCAGCAGCTTAAGCGACTATGGCTACACCTTC. V gene TRBV7-2 combines with J gene TRBJ1-2; D not certain. The length of the CDR3 is 12 residues. Deletions cut 2 bases from V and 3 bases from J, with 4 bases between. The V gene's germline CDR1 is SGHTA and CDR2 FQGNSA.

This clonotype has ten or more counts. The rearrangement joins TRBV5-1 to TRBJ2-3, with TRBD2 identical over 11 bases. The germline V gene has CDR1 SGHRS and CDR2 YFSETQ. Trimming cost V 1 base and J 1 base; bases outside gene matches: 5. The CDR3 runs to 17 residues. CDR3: CASSLQLAGDGTDTQYF. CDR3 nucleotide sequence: TGCGCCAGCAGCTTGCAACTAGCGGGGGACGGCACAGATACGCAGTATTTT.

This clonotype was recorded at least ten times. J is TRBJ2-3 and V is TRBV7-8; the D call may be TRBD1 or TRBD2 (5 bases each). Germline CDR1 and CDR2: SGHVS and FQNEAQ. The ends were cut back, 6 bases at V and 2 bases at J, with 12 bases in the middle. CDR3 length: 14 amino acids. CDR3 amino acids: CASSSGGNTDTQYF. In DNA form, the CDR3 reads TGTGCCAGCAGTAGTGGGGGAAACACAGATACGCAGTATTTT.

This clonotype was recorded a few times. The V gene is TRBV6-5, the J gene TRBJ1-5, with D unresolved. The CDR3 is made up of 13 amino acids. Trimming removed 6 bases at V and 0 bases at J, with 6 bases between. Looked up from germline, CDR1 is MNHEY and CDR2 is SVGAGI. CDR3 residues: CASRANSNQPQHF. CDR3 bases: TGTGCCAGCAGAGCGAATAGCAATCAGCCCCAGCATTTT.

The CDR3 here is CASSASRVSSGNTIYF. CDR3 nucleotides: TGTGCCAGCAGCGCTAGTCGGGTGAGCTCTGGAAACACCATATATTTT. The J gene is TRBJ1-3, the V gene TRBV7-9; D remains ambiguous. CDR3 length: 16 amino acids. Trimming removed 5 bases from V and 0 bases from J, with 14 bases in between. Germline V gives CDR1 SEHNR, CDR2 FQNEAQ (reference sequence).

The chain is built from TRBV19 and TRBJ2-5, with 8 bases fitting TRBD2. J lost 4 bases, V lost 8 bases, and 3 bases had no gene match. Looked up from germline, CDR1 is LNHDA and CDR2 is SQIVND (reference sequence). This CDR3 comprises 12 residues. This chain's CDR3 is CASRLAGETQYF. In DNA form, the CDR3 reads TGTGCCAGTCGGCTAGCGGGAGAGACCCAGTACTTC.

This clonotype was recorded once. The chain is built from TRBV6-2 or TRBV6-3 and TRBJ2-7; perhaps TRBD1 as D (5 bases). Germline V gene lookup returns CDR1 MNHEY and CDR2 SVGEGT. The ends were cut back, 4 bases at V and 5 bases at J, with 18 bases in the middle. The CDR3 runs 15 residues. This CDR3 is CASSSTSGSWDEQYF. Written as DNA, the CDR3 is TGTGCCAGCAGTTCGACCTCAGGGTCGTGGGACGAGCAGTACTTC.

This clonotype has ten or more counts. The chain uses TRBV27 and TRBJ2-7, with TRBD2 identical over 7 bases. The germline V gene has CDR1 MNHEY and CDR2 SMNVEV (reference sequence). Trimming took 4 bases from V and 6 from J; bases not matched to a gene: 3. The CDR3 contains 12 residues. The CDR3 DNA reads TGTGCCAGCAGTTCCTCGGGGGGCGAGCAGTACGTC. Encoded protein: CASSSSGGEQYV.

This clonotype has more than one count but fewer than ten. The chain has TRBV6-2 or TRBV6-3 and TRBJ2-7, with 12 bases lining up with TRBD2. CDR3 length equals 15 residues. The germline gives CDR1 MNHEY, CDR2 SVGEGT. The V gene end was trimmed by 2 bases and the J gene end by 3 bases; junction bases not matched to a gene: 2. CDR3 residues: CASSYGLAGYYEQYV. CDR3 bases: TGTGCCAGCAGTTACGGACTAGCGGGATACTACGAGCAGTACGTC.

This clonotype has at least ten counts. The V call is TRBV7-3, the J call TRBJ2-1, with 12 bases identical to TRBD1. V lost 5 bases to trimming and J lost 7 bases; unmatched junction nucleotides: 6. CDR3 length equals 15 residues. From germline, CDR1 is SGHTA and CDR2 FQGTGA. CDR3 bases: TGTGCCAGCAGCCCGGGACAGGGGGCGAGGAATGAGCAGTTCTTC. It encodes CASSPGQGARNEQFF.

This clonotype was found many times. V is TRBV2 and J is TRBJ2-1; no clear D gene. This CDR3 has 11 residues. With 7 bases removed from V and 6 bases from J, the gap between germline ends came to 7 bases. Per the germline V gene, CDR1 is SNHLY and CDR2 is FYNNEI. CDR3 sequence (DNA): TGTGCCAGCACCCTTTTCAATGAGCAGTTCTTC. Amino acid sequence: CASTLFNEQFF.

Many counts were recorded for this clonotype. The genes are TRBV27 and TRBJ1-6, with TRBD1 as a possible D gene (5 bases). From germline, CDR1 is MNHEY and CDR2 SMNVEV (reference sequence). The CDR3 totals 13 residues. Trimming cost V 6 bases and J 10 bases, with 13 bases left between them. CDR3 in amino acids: CASRSGTVSPLHF. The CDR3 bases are TGTGCCAGCAGATCTGGGACTGTGTCACCCCTCCACTTT.

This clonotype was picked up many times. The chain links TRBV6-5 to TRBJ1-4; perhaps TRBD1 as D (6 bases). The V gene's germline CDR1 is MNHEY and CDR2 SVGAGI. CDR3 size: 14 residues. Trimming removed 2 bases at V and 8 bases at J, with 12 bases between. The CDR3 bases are TGTGCCAGCAGTTACGGAAGGGGGAGAGAAAAACTGTTTTTT. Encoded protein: CASSYGRGREKLFF.

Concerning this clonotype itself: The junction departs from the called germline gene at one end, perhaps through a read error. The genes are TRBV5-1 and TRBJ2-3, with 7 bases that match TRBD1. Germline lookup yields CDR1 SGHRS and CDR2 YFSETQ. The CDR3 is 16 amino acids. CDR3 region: CACSLFAGQDTDTQYF. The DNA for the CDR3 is TGCGCCTGCAGCTTGTTTGCAGGACAGGACACAGATACGCAGTATTTT.

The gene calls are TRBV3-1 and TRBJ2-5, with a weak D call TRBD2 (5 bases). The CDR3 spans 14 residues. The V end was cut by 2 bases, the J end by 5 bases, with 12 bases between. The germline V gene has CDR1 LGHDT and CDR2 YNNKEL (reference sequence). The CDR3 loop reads CASSQRKGAETQYF. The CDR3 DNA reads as TGTGCCAGCAGCCAAAGGAAGGGAGCGGAGACCCAGTACTTC.

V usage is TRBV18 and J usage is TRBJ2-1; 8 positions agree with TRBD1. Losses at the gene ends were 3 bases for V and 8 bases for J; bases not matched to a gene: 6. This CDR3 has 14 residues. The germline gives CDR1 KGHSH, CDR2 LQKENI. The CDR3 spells CASSPPPTGDEQFF. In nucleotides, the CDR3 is TGTGCCAGCTCACCCCCCCCGACAGGGGATGAGCAGTTCTTC.

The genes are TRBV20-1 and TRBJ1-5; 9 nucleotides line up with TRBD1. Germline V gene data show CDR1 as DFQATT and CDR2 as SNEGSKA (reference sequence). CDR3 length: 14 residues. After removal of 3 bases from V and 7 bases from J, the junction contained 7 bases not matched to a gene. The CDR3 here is CSASQGQGVQPQHF. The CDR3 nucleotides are TGCAGTGCTAGCCAGGGACAGGGAGTCCAGCCCCAGCATTTT.